This T cell receptor beta chain came from a study of response to subunit inactivated influenza vaccine. For this clonotype: Just one base apart from a much larger clone, this may be a read error.

The length of the CDR3 is 15 residues. CDR1 WNHNN and CDR2 SYGVQD come from the germline V gene (reference sequence). TCRdb reprocessed the RT-PCR reads with MiXCR, giving one entry per CDR3 protein. The sample has roughly 620,000 distinct CDR3 sequences, 11% seen once. These data also formed part of another study, on T cells expressing NK-cell markers. That work states: TCR beta libraries carry UMIs added by 5'RACE template switching. Sorted CD3+CD56+NKG2C+, CD3+CD56+NKG2C- and CD3+CD56-NKG2C+ T cells provided the TCR beta repertoires. A range of roughly 1.0-7.0% of CD8+ T cells consisted of dominant NKG2C+ clonotypes in 5 to 7 donors.

This chain connects TRBV10-1 to TRBJ2-1, with 10 bases matching TRBD1. Here the sequenced sample was PBMCs from blood, taken on the day of vaccination. This TCR was sampled from a man aged 45 to 65 who received an inactivated influenza vaccine. The CDR3 region is CASSEGQGLYNEQLF. The CDR3 bases are TGCGCCAGCAGCGAGGGACAGGGGTTATACAATGAGCAGTTATTC.